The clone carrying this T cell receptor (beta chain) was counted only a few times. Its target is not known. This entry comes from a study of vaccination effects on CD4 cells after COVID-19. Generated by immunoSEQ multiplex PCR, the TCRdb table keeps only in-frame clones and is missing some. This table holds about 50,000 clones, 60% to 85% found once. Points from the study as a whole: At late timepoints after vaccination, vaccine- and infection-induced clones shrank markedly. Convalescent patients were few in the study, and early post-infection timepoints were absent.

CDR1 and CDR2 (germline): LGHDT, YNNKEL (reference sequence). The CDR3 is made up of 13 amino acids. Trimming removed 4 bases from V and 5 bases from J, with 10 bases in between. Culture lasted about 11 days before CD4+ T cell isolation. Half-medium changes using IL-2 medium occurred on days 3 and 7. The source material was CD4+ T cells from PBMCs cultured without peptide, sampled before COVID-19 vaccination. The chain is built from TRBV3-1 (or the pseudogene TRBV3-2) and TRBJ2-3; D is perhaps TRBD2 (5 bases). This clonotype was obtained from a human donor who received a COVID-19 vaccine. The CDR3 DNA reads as TGTGCCAGCAGCCGAGGACGGGGAGATACGCAGTATTTT. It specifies CASSRGRGDTQYF.